A selection of T cell receptor beta chains follows, all from one sample in a study of cytomegalovirus exposure and HLA in healthy donors. Assay: immunoSEQ multiplex PCR; the TCRdb copy retains only in-frame clones and omits some. This sample has over 150,000 clones, with about 90% found just once. The sample consisted of PBMCs. The source is a woman aged 18-35 years in good health and CMV-seropositive. Each CDR3 is given with its conserved first and last residue. Each record gives: V gene, clone size, J gene, D gene, CDR3 protein, CDR3 DNA. D genes are given only for firm matches. Size values are once, few and many counts, or a class for expanded clones, and some rows have none.

v_call: TRBV6-5
clone_size: .
j_call: TRBJ2-2
d_call: .
cdr3_aa: CASRVKLFGGELFF
cdr3_nt: TGTGCCAGCAGGGTCAAGCTGTTTGGCGGGGAGCTGTTTTTT

v_call: TRBV6-1
clone_size: .
j_call: TRBJ1-1
d_call: TRBD1
cdr3_aa: CASSGQGWTEAFF
cdr3_nt: TGTGCCAGCAGCGGACAGGGATGGACTGAAGCTTTCTTT

v_call: TRBV28
clone_size: once
j_call: TRBJ1-5
d_call: TRBD1
cdr3_aa: CASSLGQGLSQPQHF
cdr3_nt: TGTGCCAGCAGTTTAGGACAGGGTTTGAGTCAGCCCCAGCATTTT

v_call: TRBV18
clone_size: .
j_call: TRBJ2-1
d_call: .
cdr3_aa: CASSSSVGPYNEQFF
cdr3_nt: TGTGCCAGCTCATCTAGCGTAGGACCCTACAATGAGCAGTTCTTC

v_call: TRBV11-3
clone_size: .
j_call: TRBJ2-1
d_call: TRBD2
cdr3_aa: CASSLGTSGRDNEQFF
cdr3_nt: TGTGCCAGCAGCTTGGGGACTAGCGGGAGGGACAATGAGCAGTTCTTC

v_call: TRBV11-2
clone_size: .
j_call: TRBJ2-5
d_call: TRBD1
cdr3_aa: CASSLGRTGPQETQYF
cdr3_nt: TGTGCCAGCAGCTTAGGAAGGACAGGGCCTCAAGAGACCCAGTACTTC

v_call: TRBV6-6
clone_size: .
j_call: TRBJ2-5
d_call: .
cdr3_aa: CASRTAGGTQYF
cdr3_nt: TGTGCCAGCAGGACAGCCGGCGGAACCCAGTACTTC

v_call: TRBV18
clone_size: .
j_call: TRBJ1-1
d_call: .
cdr3_aa: CASSPPTGSDEAFF
cdr3_nt: TGTGCCAGCTCACCACCGACAGGATCCGATGAAGCTTTCTTT

v_call: TRBV19
clone_size: .
j_call: TRBJ2-1
d_call: TRBD1
cdr3_aa: CASTTTNRGNEQFF
cdr3_nt: TGTGCCAGTACCACTACGAACAGGGGCAATGAGCAGTTCTTC

v_call: TRBV19
clone_size: .
j_call: TRBJ1-4
d_call: TRBD1
cdr3_aa: CASSDRSGEKLFF
cdr3_nt: TGTGCCAGTTCGGACAGGTCTGGCGAAAAACTGTTTTTT

v_call: TRBV7-9
clone_size: .
j_call: TRBJ2-1
d_call: .
cdr3_aa: CASSSAGTHASNEQFF
cdr3_nt: TGTGCCAGCAGCTCTGCCGGGACACATGCATCCAATGAGCAGTTCTTC

v_call: TRBV10-3
clone_size: .
j_call: TRBJ2-6
d_call: .
cdr3_aa: CAISETSLVRAGANVLTF
cdr3_nt: TGTGCCATCAGTGAAACGTCTCTGGTGAGAGCTGGGGCCAACGTCCTGACTTTC

v_call: TRBV19
clone_size: .
j_call: TRBJ2-2
d_call: .
cdr3_aa: CASTGGLGWAGELFF
cdr3_nt: TGTGCCAGTACCGGCGGGTTAGGGTGGGCCGGGGAGCTGTTTTTT

v_call: TRBV10-1
clone_size: .
j_call: TRBJ2-7
d_call: TRBD2
cdr3_aa: CASSDASGPYEQYF
cdr3_nt: TGCGCCAGCAGTGATGCTAGCGGACCTTACGAGCAGTACTTC

v_call: TRBV14
clone_size: .
j_call: TRBJ2-1
d_call: TRBD2
cdr3_aa: CASSQESASGKQFF
cdr3_nt: TGTGCCAGCAGCCAAGAGTCGGCTAGCGGAAAGCAGTTCTTC

v_call: TRBV29-1
clone_size: once
j_call: TRBJ2-1
d_call: TRBD2
cdr3_aa: CSVGMGLAGGSEQFF
cdr3_nt: TGCAGCGTTGGGATGGGACTAGCGGGAGGGAGTGAGCAGTTCTTC

v_call: TRBV28
clone_size: .
j_call: TRBJ2-3
d_call: .
cdr3_aa: CASSFKQHTDTQYF
cdr3_nt: TGTGCCAGCAGTTTTAAACAGCACACAGATACGCAGTATTTT

v_call: TRBV7-9
clone_size: .
j_call: TRBJ1-2
d_call: TRBD1
cdr3_aa: CASSLTPTGVPGGYTF
cdr3_nt: TGTGCCAGCAGCTTAACCCCGACAGGGGTGCCTGGTGGCTACACCTTC

v_call: TRBV10-2
clone_size: .
j_call: TRBJ2-3
d_call: TRBD2
cdr3_aa: CASSTGTSGTPQYF
cdr3_nt: TGCGCCAGCAGCACCGGGACTAGCGGGACTCCGCAGTATTTT

v_call: TRBV6-5
clone_size: .
j_call: TRBJ2-7
d_call: TRBD1
cdr3_aa: CASRPGQGLHEQYF
cdr3_nt: TGTGCCAGCAGACCGGGACAGGGGTTGCACGAGCAGTACTTC

v_call: TRBV19
clone_size: .
j_call: TRBJ1-4
d_call: .
cdr3_aa: CATRTEVKLFF
cdr3_nt: TGTGCCACCAGGACAGAAGTAAAACTGTTTTTT

v_call: TRBV7-2
clone_size: few
j_call: TRBJ1-4
d_call: .
cdr3_aa: CASSYRAGRMLNEKLFF
cdr3_nt: TGTGCCAGCAGCTACCGGGCAGGGAGGATGTTAAATGAAAAACTGTTTTTT

v_call: TRBV7-7
clone_size: .
j_call: TRBJ2-3
d_call: .
cdr3_aa: CASSLNSGDTQYF
cdr3_nt: TGTGCTAGCAGCTTAAACTCAGGCGATACGCAGTATTTT

v_call: TRBV30
clone_size: .
j_call: TRBJ2-1
d_call: .
cdr3_aa: CAWDGVGGYNEQFF
cdr3_nt: TGTGCCTGGGACGGAGTGGGGGGATACAATGAGCAGTTCTTC

v_call: TRBV7-2
clone_size: .
j_call: TRBJ2-1
d_call: TRBD2
cdr3_aa: CASSLTREGYNEQFF
cdr3_nt: TGTGCCAGCAGCTTAACGCGGGAGGGCTACAATGAGCAGTTCTTC

v_call: TRBV7-9
clone_size: once
j_call: TRBJ2-1
d_call: TRBD2
cdr3_aa: CASNERLAGEYNEQFF
cdr3_nt: TGTGCCAGCAACGAACGACTAGCGGGAGAGTACAATGAGCAGTTCTTC

v_call: TRBV7-8
clone_size: .
j_call: TRBJ1-5
d_call: TRBD1
cdr3_aa: CASSLGGTGNQPQHF
cdr3_nt: TGTGCCAGCAGCTTAGGAGGGACAGGGAATCAGCCCCAGCATTTT

v_call: TRBV28
clone_size: .
j_call: TRBJ2-3
d_call: .
cdr3_aa: CASSPSGPDTQYF
cdr3_nt: TGTGCCAGCAGTCCGAGCGGTCCAGATACGCAGTATTTT

v_call: TRBV6-5
clone_size: once
j_call: TRBJ2-3
d_call: .
cdr3_aa: CASSYKRSTDTQYF
cdr3_nt: TGTGCCAGCAGTTACAAGCGAAGCACAGATACGCAGTATTTT

v_call: TRBV30
clone_size: .
j_call: TRBJ2-2
d_call: TRBD1
cdr3_aa: CAWIGTGSPGELFF
cdr3_nt: TGTGCCTGGATAGGGACAGGGAGTCCCGGGGAGCTGTTTTTT

v_call: TRBV29-1
clone_size: .
j_call: TRBJ1-1
d_call: TRBD1
cdr3_aa: CSVRQGNTEAFF
cdr3_nt: TGCAGCGTCAGACAGGGGAACACTGAAGCTTTCTTT

v_call: TRBV28
clone_size: .
j_call: TRBJ2-5
d_call: TRBD2
cdr3_aa: CASSSSGTLVGGETQYF
cdr3_nt: TGTGCCAGCAGTTCGTCCGGGACTTTAGTGGGGGGGGAGACCCAGTACTTC

v_call: TRBV11-3
clone_size: .
j_call: TRBJ2-1
d_call: .
cdr3_aa: CASSPTSNEQFF
cdr3_nt: TGTGCCAGCAGCCCGACTAGCAATGAGCAGTTCTTC

v_call: TRBV7-2
clone_size: .
j_call: TRBJ2-3
d_call: TRBD2
cdr3_aa: CASSSNPSGKADTQYF
cdr3_nt: TGTGCCAGCAGCTCCAATCCTAGCGGGAAAGCAGATACGCAGTATTTT

v_call: TRBV7-9
clone_size: .
j_call: TRBJ2-5
d_call: .
cdr3_aa: CASSLQAGVETQYF
cdr3_nt: TGTGCCAGCAGCTTACAAGCTGGAGTAGAGACCCAGTACTTC

v_call: TRBV5-4
clone_size: .
j_call: TRBJ1-2
d_call: TRBD1
cdr3_aa: CASRRTGGTYGYTF
cdr3_nt: TGTGCCAGTCGGCGAACAGGGGGTACCTATGGCTACACCTTC

v_call: TRBV30
clone_size: .
j_call: TRBJ1-3
d_call: .
cdr3_aa: CAWDRISGNTIYF
cdr3_nt: TGTGCCTGGGACAGAATCTCTGGAAACACCATATATTTT

v_call: TRBV25-1
clone_size: .
j_call: TRBJ2-3
d_call: .
cdr3_aa: CASSEPTDTQYF
cdr3_nt: TGTGCCAGCAGTGAACCTACAGATACGCAGTATTTT

v_call: TRBV2
clone_size: .
j_call: TRBJ2-4
d_call: .
cdr3_aa: CASSETESKNIQYF
cdr3_nt: TGTGCCAGCAGTGAAACTGAGAGCAAAAACATTCAGTACTTC

v_call: TRBV11-1
clone_size: once
j_call: TRBJ1-1
d_call: TRBD1
cdr3_aa: CASSWGQLNTEAFF
cdr3_nt: TGTGCCAGCAGCTGGGGACAGTTGAACACTGAAGCTTTCTTT

v_call: TRBV30
clone_size: .
j_call: TRBJ2-7
d_call: TRBD1
cdr3_aa: CAWKDRVYEQYF
cdr3_nt: TGTGCCTGGAAGGACAGGGTCTACGAGCAGTACTTC

v_call: TRBV28
clone_size: .
j_call: TRBJ2-4
d_call: .
cdr3_aa: CASSFIGTSENIQYF
cdr3_nt: TGTGCCAGCAGTTTTATCGGGACTTCCGAAAACATTCAGTACTTC

v_call: TRBV9
clone_size: .
j_call: TRBJ2-1
d_call: .
cdr3_aa: CASSVASGPYNEQFF
cdr3_nt: TGTGCCAGCAGCGTAGCCAGCGGGCCCTACAATGAGCAGTTCTTC

v_call: TRBV18
clone_size: .
j_call: TRBJ2-7
d_call: TRBD1
cdr3_aa: CASSPPNRGYEQYF
cdr3_nt: TGTGCCAGCTCACCACCAAACAGGGGCTACGAGCAGTACTTC

v_call: TRBV9
clone_size: once
j_call: TRBJ1-3
d_call: .
cdr3_aa: CASSENGHRSDTIYF
cdr3_nt: TGTGCCAGCAGCGAAAACGGACACCGGAGTGACACCATATATTTT